Presented here are 23 T cell receptor beta chains from one specimen sequenced in a study of read filtering for tumor transcriptome and immune sequencing. Molecular barcoded adaptors covering alpha/delta and beta/gamma chains were used on approximately 400 ng RNA. A single record per CDR3 protein comes from TCRdb applying MiXCR to the reads. The top ten hold about 10% of the sample, which has tens of thousands of distinct CDR3 sequences, 20% to 25% seen once. The sequenced material came from a population of CD138-negative cells sorted from bone marrow. The receptors shown here come from a donor at least 40 years old with multiple myeloma.

This clonotype was detected a few times. This is likely a read error, given that the CDR3 carries no conserved phenylalanine or tryptophan at its end. The chain is built from TRBV28 and TRBJ2-1, with a possible D match to TRBD1 (5 bases). The germline V gene has CDR1 MDHEN and CDR2 SYDVKM. This CDR3 is 15 amino acids long. The CDR3 loop is CAGSPTGRSYNEQFS. The CDR3 bases are TGTGCCGGCAGTCCAACAGGCCGCTCCTACAATGAGCAGTTCTCC.

About this clonotype: This may stem from a read error, because a much larger clone lies one nucleotide away. The V call is TRBV20-1, the J call TRBJ2-7, with 7 bases lining up with TRBD1. The CDR3 runs 14 residues. Germline V gene lookup returns CDR1 DFQATT and CDR2 SNEGSKA (reference sequence). Germline trimming cut 6 bases from V and 6 bases from J; bases unmatched to any gene: 14. The CDR3 spells CSAALDRVASEQYF. The CDR3 bases are TGCAGTGCGGCTCTTGACAGGGTGGCGTCCGAGCAGTACTTC.

In its sample, this clonotype was seen many times. The CDR3 coding sequence is TGTGCCAGCAGTTCGACAGGCCTGAAGAACACTGAAGCTTTCTTT. As protein: CASSSTGLKNTEAFF. This chain links TRBV27 with TRBJ1-1; perhaps TRBD1 as D (6 bases). Trimming removed 4 bases from V and 1 base from J, with 13 bases in between. In germline, CDR1 is MNHEY, CDR2 SMNVEV (reference sequence). The CDR3 contains 15 residues.

About this clonotype: With a much larger clone just one base away, this may be a read error. The rearrangement links TRBV19 to TRBJ2-2; either TRBD1 or TRBD2 may supply D (5 bases each). Germline V gives CDR1 LNHDA, CDR2 SQIVND (reference sequence). Trimming shortened V by 10 bases and J by 9 bases, and 15 bases separated the two germline ends. This CDR3 spans 12 amino acids. As DNA, the CDR3 is TGTGCCACCCGAGATGGGGGTCGGGAGCTGTTTTTT. This translates into CATRDGGRELFF.

Comment on this clonotype: Since a much larger clone is just one base distant, this may be a read error. The chain links TRBV28 to TRBJ2-7, with D unclear. CDR1 and CDR2 from the germline V gene are MDHEN and SYDVKM. This CDR3 contains 14 residues. The CDR3 sequence is CASTNEWPSYDQYF. CDR3 in DNA: TGTGCCAGCACTAACGAATGGCCTTCCTACGATCAGTACTTC.

This clonotype was seen repeatedly, ten times or more. The CDR3 nucleotides are TGTGCCAGCAGCCCGGGTAAAAACACAGATACGCAGTATTTT. It codes for CASSPGKNTDTQYF. This chain connects TRBV12-3 or TRBV12-4 to TRBJ2-3; D call uncertain. The CDR3 loop spans 14 amino acids. V lost 6 bases, J lost 2 bases, and 12 bases lay in between.

This clonotype was recorded at least ten times. The chain carries TRBV28 and TRBJ2-5, with 11 positions matching TRBD1. CDR3 length: 16 residues. The V segment lost 4 bases and the J segment 1 base; nucleotides outside the gene matches: 5. The germline CDR1 and CDR2 sequences are MDHEN and SYDVKM. CDR3 amino acids: CASSSVGTGGQETQYF. Here the CDR3 DNA reads TGTGCCAGCAGTTCCGTCGGGACAGGGGGCCAAGAGACCCAGTACTTC.

The chain uses TRBV5-1 and TRBJ2-7, with a weak D call TRBD2 (5 bases). Trimming cost V 2 bases and J 0 bases, with 9 bases left between them. This CDR3 comprises 14 residues. Germline V gene data show CDR1 as SGHRS and CDR2 as YFSETQ. DNA for the CDR3: TGCGCCAGCAGCTTCGGGATACCCTCCTACGAGCAGTACTTC. Protein product: CASSFGIPSYEQYF.

Many counts were recorded for this clonotype. The chain joins TRBV28 to TRBJ1-4, with D unresolved. Trimming left V 8 bases short and J 0 bases short, with 10 bases between. The CDR3 has 14 amino acids. CDR1 is MDHEN and CDR2 is SYDVKM in the germline V gene. CDR3: CASGRHTTNEKLFF. The CDR3, as DNA: TGTGCCAGCGGGCGACATACAACTAATGAAAAACTGTTTTTT.

This clonotype showed up many times. A read error may account for a junction end that differs from germline. The chain has TRBV6-1 and TRBJ2-7, with D perhaps matching TRBD1 (6 bases). The CDR3 loop spans 17 amino acids. Germline-derived CDR1 and CDR2 are MNHNS and SASEGT. CDR3 protein: CAGSVIWGGQISYEQYF. The CDR3 nucleotides read TGTGCCGGCAGCGTCATTTGGGGTGGACAGATCTCCTACGAGCAGTACTTC.

About this clonotype: A far larger clone is a single base away, which makes a read error likely. Here the CDR3 DNA reads TGTGCCATCAGTGGGTCGGACAGGTGGACTGAAGCTTTCTTT. Translating gives CAISGSDRWTEAFF. The chain employs TRBV6-1 and TRBJ1-1; 7 bases are a match to TRBD1. The CDR3 loop spans 14 amino acids. Germline CDR1 and CDR2: MNHNS and SASEGT.

A note on this clonotype: The conserved phenylalanine or tryptophan is not found at the CDR3 terminus, so this likely reflects a read error. The chain's CDR3 is CASSYSKGTYNEQFC. CDR3 coding DNA: TGTGCCAGCAGTTACTCGAAAGGGACCTACAATGAGCAGTTCTGC. This rearrangement joins TRBV6-5 to TRBJ2-1, with D unresolved. Trimming pared 0 bases from V and 2 bases from J, leaving 8 bases between. CDR3 length: 15 residues. The germline V gene has CDR1 MNHEY and CDR2 SVGAGI.

This clonotype was seen only a few times. This chain joins TRBV2 and TRBJ2-3; TRBD2 agrees at 10 bases. Germline V CDR1 and CDR2: SNHLY, FYNNEI. J gave up 6 bases and V 7 bases, and 16 bases lay outside the gene matches. The CDR3 spans 17 residues. The CDR3 coding sequence is TGTGCCAGCACCGCCCTCGGGGGAGCGGGGGGGGCGGATACGCAGTATTTT. Translating gives CASTALGGAGGADTQYF.

In this sample, this clonotype turned up many times. The chain carries TRBV2 and TRBJ2-1; D remains unclear. Germline lookup yields CDR1 SNHLY and CDR2 FYNNEI. This CDR3 contains 11 residues. V was clipped by 3 bases and J by 12 bases, with 9 bases between them. The CDR3 here is CASSDGVAQFF. In DNA, the CDR3 is TGTGCCAGCAGTGACGGAGTAGCGCAGTTCTTC.

Many counts were recorded for this clonotype. This chain links TRBV2 with TRBJ2-2; no reliable D call. The length of the CDR3 is 11 residues. Deletions cut 3 bases from V and 7 bases from J, with 3 bases between. Germline lookup yields CDR1 SNHLY and CDR2 FYNNEI. The CDR3 nucleotides are TGTGCCAGCAGTGAGGGCGGGGAGCTGTTTTTT. Protein: CASSEGGELFF. Drawing the rest from reference TRBV2 and TRBJ2-2, the complete variable domain is EPEVTQTPSHQVTQMGQEVILRCVPISNHLYFYWYRQILGQKVEFLVSFYNNEISEKSEIFDDQFSVERPDGSNFTLKIRSTKLEDSAMYFCASSEGGELFFGEGSRLTVL.

A remark on this clonotype: This CDR3 fails to terminate in the conserved phenylalanine or tryptophan, so it likely reflects a read error. The chain employs TRBV3-1 and TRBJ2-7; the D call may be TRBD1 or TRBD2 (5 bases each). There are 14 residues in the CDR3. Trimming removed 5 bases at V and 2 bases at J, with 13 bases between. Per germline, CDR1 LGHDT and CDR2 YNNKEL (reference sequence). CDR3 sequence: CASSSGRLTYEQYS. CDR3 nucleotides: TGTGCCAGCAGCTCGGGACGGCTCACCTACGAGCAGTACTCC.

Notes on this clonotype: A much larger clone sits a single nucleotide away, making a read error possible. The chain recombines TRBV7-2 with TRBJ1-1; D gene ambiguous. Trimming pared 4 bases from V and 0 bases from J, leaving 15 bases between. CDR1 is SGHTA, CDR2 FQGNSA, per germline. The CDR3 loop spans 16 amino acids. The CDR3 sequence is CASSSHGVGLNTEAFF. The CDR3 DNA sequence: TGTGCCAGCAGCTCACACGGGGTCGGACTGAACACTGAAGCTTTCTTT.

Remarks on this clonotype: The junction does not match germline at one end; this may be a read error. The chain links TRBV5-1 to TRBJ1-1; maybe TRBD1 (5 bases). CDR3 length: 13 amino acids. CDR1 is SGHRS, CDR2 YFSETQ, per germline. The CDR3 loop is CTSSAGQNTEAFF. The CDR3 DNA reads as TGCACCAGCAGCGCCGGACAAAACACTGAAGCTTTCTTT. The whole variable domain, filled in from reference TRBV5-1 and TRBJ1-1, reads KAGVTQTPRYLIKTRGQQVTLSCSPISGHRSVSWYQQTPGQGLQFLFEYFSETQRNKGNFPGRFSGRQFSNSRSEMNVSTLELGDSALYLCTSSAGQNTEAFFGQGTRLTVV.

Many counts were recorded for this clonotype. A read error may produce the germline difference seen at one junction end. The chain is built from TRBV9 and TRBJ2-3; TRBD1 agrees at 9 bases. The CDR3 has 12 amino acids. Germline-derived CDR1 and CDR2 are SGDLS and YYNGEE. The CDR3 region is CASSAGQGRQSF. The CDR3 DNA sequence: TGTGCCAGCAGCGCTGGACAGGGGCGCCAGTCTTTT.

The CDR3 DNA sequence: TGCGCCAGCAGTAAGGGCGCTAGCGGGGGGGACACAGATACGCAGTATTTT. As protein: CASSKGASGGDTDTQYF. The genes are TRBV5-1 and TRBJ2-3; 12 nucleotides align to TRBD2. CDR1 SGHRS and CDR2 YFSETQ come from the germline V gene. The V and J ends lost 5 bases and 2 bases, in that order; junction bases with no gene match: 9. CDR3 size: 17 residues.

This clonotype was detected only once. A much larger clonotype is one base distant, so this may be a read error. The conserved final phenylalanine or tryptophan is absent from the CDR3, which likely points to a read error. V usage is TRBV28 and J usage is TRBJ1-5; D is ambiguous. CDR3 size: 11 residues. Germline V gene data show CDR1 as MDHEN and CDR2 as SYDVKM. The V gene lost 4 bases and the J gene lost 5 bases, with 3 bases spanning the gap. In DNA, the CDR3 is TGTGCCAGCAGTTCACATCAGCCCCAGCATTCT. Encoded protein: CASSSHQPQHS.

Comments on this clonotype: A single base separates this from a much larger clone, so it may be a read error. The CDR3 does not end in the conserved phenylalanine or tryptophan, so this is likely a read error. The CDR3 region has the DNA TGTGCCAGCAGCCACCTGGCGGGGAACACTGAAGCTTTCTCT. This sequence encodes CASSHLAGNTEAFS. The chain joins TRBV3-1 to TRBJ1-1, with unresolved D. The CDR3 consists of 14 residues. The germline V and J ends were trimmed by 3 bases and 1 base, with 9 bases remaining between them. CDR1 is LGHDT and CDR2 is YNNKEL in the germline V gene (reference sequence).

There are many counts of this clonotype. V usage is TRBV7-3 and J usage is TRBJ1-1; tentative D call: TRBD1 (5 bases). Looked up from germline, CDR1 is SGHTA and CDR2 is FQGTGA. With 2 bases removed from V and 4 bases from J, the gap between germline ends came to 8 bases. CDR3 length equals 13 residues. CDR3 DNA sequence: TGTGCCAGCAGCTTATGGGGACCCACTGAAGCTTTCTTT. This sequence encodes CASSLWGPTEAFF.